The entry below gives a single T cell receptor (beta chain) sequence along with its context. Specified treatment: some 20 received Ad26.COV2.S at low or high dose, single or two shots; 5 received placebo; per-sample allocation not given. Sampling was done on day 63 after the first vaccine or placebo injection. It was Wuhan-strain SARS-CoV-2 spike that the Ad26 vaccine vector expressed. Only in-frame clones appear in the TCRdb table, and some are missing; sequencing was by immunoSEQ multiplex PCR. Here the sample spans hundreds of thousands of clones, roughly 84% being singletons. Germline V gene data show CDR1 as GTSNPN and CDR2 as SVGIG (reference sequence). Between the trimmed V and J ends, which lost 1 base and 7 bases, there was a span of 22 bases. The CDR3 is made up of 16 amino acids. These data are taken from a study of Ad26.COV2.S vaccination and SARS-CoV-2 variants.

This sample comprised peripheral blood, obtained in a trial of Ad26.COV2.S vaccine versus placebo. The TCR was taken from a person between 18 and 60 years old who received the Ad26.COV2.S COVID-19 vaccine or a placebo. This chain uses TRBV30 with TRBJ1-1; D remains unclear. The CDR3 DNA reads TGTGCCTGGAGTGCCAAAATGCCCTTTGAGGGTCTTGAAGCTTTCTTT. Translating gives CAWSAKMPFEGLEAFF.